This TCR beta chain was identified in a study of identifying expanded T cells in peripheral blood. Here immunoSEQ multiplex PCR was the method, and the copy in TCRdb shows in-frame clones only, minus some. The table includes more than 95,000 clones, 84% detected once. Overall study results and limits: Differentially abundant clones: about 1.3 between replicates, approximately 16 at roughly 2 weeks, 19 at four.

The germline CDR1 and CDR2 sequences are MNHNS and SASEGT. Trimming removed 3 bases from V and 7 bases from J, with 28 bases in between. The CDR3 spans 19 residues. A remark on this clone: Antigen unknown.

The sequenced sample was blood. This chain uses TRBV6-1 with TRBJ2-1, with D tentatively TRBD1 or TRBD2 (5 bases each). This clonotype originated in a person aged 18 to 75 in good health. Written as DNA, the CDR3 is TGTGCCAGCAGTGATTCATTCATTACGGGGCCCGGGCCCCGTAATGAGCAGTTCTTC. Translation: CASSDSFITGPGPRNEQFF.